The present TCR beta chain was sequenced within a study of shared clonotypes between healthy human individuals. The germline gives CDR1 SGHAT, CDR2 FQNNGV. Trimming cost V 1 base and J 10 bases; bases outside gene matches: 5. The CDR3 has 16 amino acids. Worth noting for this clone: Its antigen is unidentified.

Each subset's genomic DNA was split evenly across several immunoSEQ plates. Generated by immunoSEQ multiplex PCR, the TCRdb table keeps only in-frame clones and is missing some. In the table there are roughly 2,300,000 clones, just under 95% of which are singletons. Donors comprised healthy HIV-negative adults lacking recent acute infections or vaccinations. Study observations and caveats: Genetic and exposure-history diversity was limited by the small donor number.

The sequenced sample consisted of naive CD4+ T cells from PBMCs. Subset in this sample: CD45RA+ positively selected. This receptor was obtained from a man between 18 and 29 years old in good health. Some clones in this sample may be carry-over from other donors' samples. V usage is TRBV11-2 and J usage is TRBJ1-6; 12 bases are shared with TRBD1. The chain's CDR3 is CASSLVGTGGGSPLHF. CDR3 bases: TGTGCCAGCAGCTTAGTTGGGACAGGGGGCGGGTCACCCCTCCACTTT.